The following is a T cell receptor (beta chain) sequence with its context. Antigen specificity is unknown. Treatment reported: approximately 9-day PBMC culture with coronavirus spike peptide pools or control peptides (ViraFEST assay). Replacement of half the medium with fresh IL-2 medium took place on days 3 and 7. The germline V gene has CDR1 DFQATT and CDR2 SNEGSKA (reference sequence). The CDR3 runs 15 residues. Trimming removed 3 bases at V and 5 bases at J, with 18 bases between. An Oncomine TCR Beta short-read assay was used to sequence the DNA from cultured CD4+ T cells. Investigators isolated genomic DNA from cultured CD4+ T cells. TCRdb reprocessed the PCR reads via MiXCR and lists one record per CDR3 protein. The sample has about 18,000 distinct CDR3 sequences; about 73% are singletons. The data derive from a study of vaccination and CD4 T cells after COVID-19. The wider study: Overlapping spike pools from SARS-CoV-2 and HCoV-NL63, HCoV-OC43 and HCoV-229E served as culture stimuli.

V is TRBV20-1 and J is TRBJ2-3; D gene uncertain. The TCR originated in a human donor who had recovered from COVID-19. Sample: CD4+ T cells from blood, cultured in vitro. The CDR3 sequence: CSASPGWGVGDTQYF. CDR3 coding DNA: TGCAGTGCTAGCCCCGGGTGGGGTGTTGGAGATACGCAGTATTTT.